This TCR beta chain was sequenced during a study of CD8 T cells in Susac syndrome. V was pared by 4 bases and J by 2 bases, with 12 bases between. Germline-derived CDR1 and CDR2 are SGHRS and YFSETQ. The CDR3 has 14 amino acids. When the RNA was reverse transcribed, random hexamers were used with an input of roughly 0.45 to 1 ug. TCRdb fed the immunoSEQ multiplex PCR reads into MiXCR, producing one record per CDR3 protein. The sample shows 100,000 to 150,000 distinct CDR3 sequences, roughly 80% of them seen only once. Sequenced sample: CD8+ T cells from PBMCs. J is TRBJ2-5 and V is TRBV5-1; tentatively, D is TRBD2 (5 bases). The TCR was taken from a human donor with multiple sclerosis. The CDR3 region is CASSPATRQETQYF. Written as DNA, the CDR3 is TGCGCCAGCAGCCCCGCTACTAGACAAGAGACCCAGTACTTC.